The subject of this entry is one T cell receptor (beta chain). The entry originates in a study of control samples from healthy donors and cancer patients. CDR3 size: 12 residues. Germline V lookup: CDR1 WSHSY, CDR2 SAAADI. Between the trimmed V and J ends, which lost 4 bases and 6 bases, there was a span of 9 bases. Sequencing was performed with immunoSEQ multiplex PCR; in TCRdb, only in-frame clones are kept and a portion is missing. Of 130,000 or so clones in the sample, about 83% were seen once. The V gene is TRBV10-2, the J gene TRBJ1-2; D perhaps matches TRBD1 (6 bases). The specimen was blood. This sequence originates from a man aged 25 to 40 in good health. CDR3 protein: CASSAQGNGYTF. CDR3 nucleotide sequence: TGCGCCAGCAGTGCCCAGGGGAATGGCTACACCTTC.